One T cell receptor (beta chain) is described in this entry. The antigen is not known. The data derive from a study of shared clonotypes between healthy human individuals. General study points: Generation probability values for non-shared clonotypes were lower than those for clonotypes shared by all four donors.

Sequencing was performed with immunoSEQ multiplex PCR; in TCRdb, only in-frame clones are kept and a portion is missing. The sample holds over 800,000 clones; about 92% are singletons and the top ten take around 24%. Naive CD8 cells were CD45RO-negative, positively selected for CCR7, excluding terminally differentiated effector memory CD45RA+ cells. The germline V gene has CDR1 KGHSY and CDR2 FQNENV. Trimming cost V 2 bases and J 2 bases; bases outside gene matches: 8. The CDR3 has 16 amino acids. The sequenced sample was naive CD8+ T cells sorted from blood. J is TRBJ2-7 and V is TRBV16; 8 bases are a match to TRBD2. This TCR was sampled from a young man in good health. The CDR3 protein is CASSQGPGGPPYEQYF. CDR3 nucleotide sequence: TGTGCCAGCAGCCAAGGGCCGGGAGGGCCCCCCTACGAGCAGTACTTC.